Below are 13 T cell receptor beta chains sequenced from a single sample in a study of OX40 agonist ivuxolimab in advanced cancers. The assay was immunoSEQ multiplex PCR, and TCRdb's table has in-frame clones only and misses some. This table has about 28,000 clones, about nine tenths appearing once. Sequenced material: CD4+ or CD8+ T cells sorted from blood, taken in a trial of the OX40 agonist ivuxolimab. Receptors originate from an adult with an advanced solid tumor such as melanoma, head and neck, liver or kidney cancer.

This chain's CDR3 is CASSMTATNEKLFF. The CDR3 DNA follows: TGTGCCAGTAGTATGACAGCAACTAATGAAAAACTGTTTTTT. This chain connects TRBV19 to TRBJ1-4, with D maybe TRBD1 (5 bases). The CDR3 has 14 residues. V was trimmed by 3 bases and J by 0 bases, leaving 5 bases between them. Germline CDR1 and CDR2: LNHDA and SQIVND (reference sequence).

The chain couples TRBV6-5 to TRBJ2-1; 11 nucleotides match TRBD1. The germline gives CDR1 MNHEY, CDR2 SVGAGI. The CDR3 is 13 amino acids. V trimming: 0 bases; J trimming: 14 bases; junction bases outside the gene matches: 3. As DNA, the CDR3 is TGTGCCAGCAGTTACTCGCGGGACAGGGGGGAGTTCTTC. Translated, it gives CASSYSRDRGEFF.

The rearrangement uses TRBV5-1 and TRBJ2-3, with D possibly being TRBD1 (5 bases). Germline CDR1 and CDR2: SGHRS and YFSETQ. Trimming took 1 base from V and 7 from J, leaving 13 bases between them. This CDR3 has 14 residues. CDR3 region: CASSLSLQVNTQYF. The CDR3 DNA reads as TGCGCCAGCAGCTTGTCTCTACAGGTTAATACGCAGTATTTT.

The chain links TRBV19 to TRBJ2-1; 9 bases map to TRBD2. The germline V gene has CDR1 LNHDA and CDR2 SQIVND (reference sequence). The CDR3 consists of 18 residues. V shed 3 bases and J 2 bases; nucleotides not matched to a gene: 11. The CDR3 DNA reads as TGTGCCAGTAGTATTGCCCCACCTCTAGCGGGGACCTACAATGAGCAGTTCTTC. Amino acids: CASSIAPPLAGTYNEQFF. Based on the CDR3 plus reference TRBV19 and TRBJ2-1, the full variable domain is DGGITQSPKYLFRKEGQNVTLSCEQNLNHDAMYWYRQDPGQGLRLIYYSQIVNDFQKGDIAEGYSVSREKKESFPLTVTSAQKNPTAFYLCASSIAPPLAGTYNEQFFGPGTRLTVL.

This clone showed up just once. The chain employs TRBV5-6 and TRBJ2-1, with TRBD2 matching 10 bases. The trim removed 0 bases at V and 8 bases at J, leaving 8 bases unmatched. The CDR3 spans 16 residues. CDR1 SGHDT and CDR2 YYEEEE come from the germline V gene. The CDR3 DNA reads TGTGCCAGCAGCTTGGCTAGCGGGAGATATTTGGATGAGCAGTTCTTC. Its protein product is CASSLASGRYLDEQFF.

This chain links TRBV28 with TRBJ2-7, with D perhaps TRBD2 (6 bases). CDR1 is MDHEN, CDR2 SYDVKM, per germline. V lost 5 bases and J 4 bases, leaving 9 bases between the germline ends. The CDR3 has 12 residues. The CDR3 DNA sequence: TGTGCCAGCAGTCCGGGACTGTACGAGCAGTACTTC. It specifies CASSPGLYEQYF.

CDR3 sequence (DNA): TGTGCCAGCAGCTTGGGGTCAGGGCGCTCCTACGAGCAGTACTTC. Its protein is CASSLGSGRSYEQYF. The chain recombines TRBV5-5 with TRBJ2-7; D possibly corresponds to TRBD1 (5 bases). Trimming removed 0 bases at V and 0 bases at J, with 10 bases between. This CDR3 is built from 15 residues. Looked up from germline, CDR1 is SGHKS and CDR2 is YYEKEE (reference sequence).

V usage is TRBV30 and J usage is TRBJ1-1, with D uncertain. V was pared by 1 base and J by 1 base, with 7 bases between. Germline V gives CDR1 GTSNPN, CDR2 SVGIG (reference sequence). The CDR3 totals 13 residues. CDR3 sequence: CAWSEQPNTEAFF. The CDR3 DNA reads TGTGCCTGGAGTGAACAACCGAACACTGAAGCTTTCTTT.

This chain's CDR3 is CASKGGELFF. As DNA, the CDR3 is TGCGCCAGCAAGGGCGGGGAGCTGTTTTTT. This chain links TRBV10-2 with TRBJ2-2; D remains unclear. V was cut by 7 bases and J by 7 bases, with 4 bases left in between. This CDR3 comprises 10 residues. Germline V gene data show CDR1 as WSHSY and CDR2 as SAAADI.

The chain couples TRBV21-1 to TRBJ1-5; no check of the table's D call, TRBD1, against the DNA was made. TRBV21-1 is listed as a pseudogene. The CDR3 is made up of 12 amino acids. The CDR3 reads CASNSSNQPQHF. The CDR3 coding sequence is TGTGCCAGCAACAGTAGCAATCAGCCCCAGCATTTT.

The chain has TRBV7-2 and TRBJ1-1, with D hard to call. The CDR3 is 13 amino acids. CDR1 and CDR2 from the germline V gene are SGHTA and FQGNSA. V lost 0 bases, J lost 7 bases, and 9 bases lay in between. CDR3 coding DNA: TGTGCCAGCAGCTTAGCCACAGCTTATGAAGCTTTCTTT. Its protein product is CASSLATAYEAFF. Drawing the rest from reference TRBV7-2 and TRBJ1-1, the complete variable domain is GAGVSQSPSNKVTEKGKDVELRCDPISGHTALYWYRQSLGQGLEFLIYFQGNSAPDKSGLPSDRFSAERTGGSVSTLTIQRTQQEDSAVYLCASSLATAYEAFFGQGTRLTVV.

The genes are TRBV11-2 and TRBJ2-2; D unresolved. The CDR3 runs to 12 residues. V gave up 5 bases and J gave up 0 bases, with 1 base separating them. Germline CDR1 reads SGHAT; CDR2 reads FQNNGV. In DNA form, the CDR3 reads TGTGCCAGCAGCCCGAACACCGGGGAGCTGTTTTTT. Translating gives CASSPNTGELFF.

The CDR3 DNA follows: TGTGCCAGCAGTTTCCTGGGACAGATGAACACTGAAGCTTTCTTT. Protein sequence: CASSFLGQMNTEAFF. The V gene is TRBV27, the J gene TRBJ1-1; 7 bases map to TRBD1. The CDR3 sequence is 15 residues long. In germline, CDR1 is MNHEY, CDR2 SMNVEV (reference sequence). The J segment lost 0 bases and the V segment lost 3 bases, leaving 4 bases of the junction unmatched.